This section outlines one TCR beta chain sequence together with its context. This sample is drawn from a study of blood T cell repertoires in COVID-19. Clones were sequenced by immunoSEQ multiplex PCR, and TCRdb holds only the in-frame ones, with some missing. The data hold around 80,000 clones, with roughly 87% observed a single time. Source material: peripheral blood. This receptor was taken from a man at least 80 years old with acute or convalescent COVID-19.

The CDR3 sequence is CASSYAASGGNEQFF. The CDR3 coding sequence is TGCGCCAGCAGCTACGCCGCTAGCGGGGGGAATGAGCAGTTCTTC. This rearrangement joins TRBV5-1 to TRBJ2-1; 11 bases line up with TRBD2. CDR3 length equals 15 residues. V lost 3 bases to trimming and J lost 7 bases; unmatched junction nucleotides: 6. Germline CDR1 reads SGHRS; CDR2 reads YFSETQ.